The clone carrying this T cell receptor (beta chain) has only a few counts. The entry originates in a study of regulatory T cells in long-lasting Graves disease. Overall study: Prior antithyroid drug treatment in newly diagnosed Graves' patients lasted under 3 months.

Time point indicated: newly diagnosed GD, antithyroid drugs for less than 3 months. The authors made the TCR library using RNA they extracted from PBMCs. CDR3 length: 14 amino acids. The V gene lost 1 base and the J gene lost 4 bases, with 7 bases spanning the gap. CDR1 is MNHEY, CDR2 SMNVEV, per germline (reference sequence). Building the TCR beta libraries relied on iRepertoire HTBI primers, and CDR3 regions underwent Arm-PCR. TCRdb processed the multiplex PCR reads anew with MiXCR; each CDR3 protein has one entry. This sample has 450,000 to 500,000 distinct CDR3 sequences; roughly 16% occur once, and the top ten carry 10% to 15%. This sample was also put to use in a study of T cells in Graves' hyperthyroidism and ophthalmopathy. That investigation notes: Hyperthyroidism was newly diagnosed in patients aged 18 to 65 (duration under 2 months).

The clonotype was recovered from a man aged 35 to 55 with Graves disease. The chain recombines TRBV27 with TRBJ2-2, with D possibly matching TRBD2 (5 bases). Sequences were derived from peripheral blood mononuclear cells (PBMCs), sampled at new diagnosis, from a patient treated with antithyroid drugs. This CDR3 is CASSLFRGTGELFF. CDR3 nucleotide sequence: TGTGCCAGCAGTTTATTTCGGGGCACCGGGGAGCTGTTTTTT.